The 30 T cell receptor beta chains reported below all come from one sample, sequenced in a study of blood T cell repertoires in COVID-19. The table came from immunoSEQ multiplex PCR; TCRdb's copy has only in-frame clones and leaves some out. The sample gives about 250,000 clones, about nine tenths of which show up once; roughly 6.7% is in the top ten. Sequences were obtained from peripheral blood. The source of these receptors is a woman in her 30s with COVID-19, enrolled during active disease.

The chain employs TRBV7-2 and TRBJ1-4; D is unclear. Germline V lookup: CDR1 SGHTA, CDR2 FQGNSA. V was shortened by 1 base and J by 2 bases, with 11 bases between the two germline ends. The CDR3 loop spans 16 amino acids. CDR3 region: CASSLGPVPTNEKLFF. CDR3 nucleotides: TGTGCCAGCAGCTTAGGTCCGGTTCCCACTAATGAAAAACTGTTTTTT.

The rearrangement uses TRBV6-2 or TRBV6-3 and TRBJ1-5; D call uncertain. The ends were cut back, 0 bases at V and 7 bases at J, with 7 bases in the middle. The CDR3 totals 13 residues. Per germline, CDR1 MNHEY and CDR2 SVGEGT. CDR3 bases: TGTGCCAGCAGTTACTCAACGGGGCAGCCCCAGCATTTT. It translates to CASSYSTGQPQHF.

The count of this clone is one. The rearrangement links TRBV11-3 to TRBJ1-3; D is uncertain. Trimming cost V 1 base and J 4 bases, with 11 bases left between them. CDR1 is SGHNT, CDR2 YENEEA, per germline. This CDR3 comprises 15 residues. The CDR3 reads CASSLGGLAGNTIYF. For the CDR3, the DNA is TGTGCCAGCAGCTTAGGTGGCCTAGCCGGAAACACCATATATTTT.

This rearrangement joins TRBV19 to TRBJ1-1, with 7 bases fitting TRBD1. J lost 1 base, V lost 10 bases, and 6 bases had no gene match. Germline V gene sequence: CDR1 LNHDA, CDR2 SQIVND (reference sequence). This CDR3 comprises 13 residues. CDR3 in DNA: TGTGCCACTCGGGACAGCGAGAACACTGAAGCTTTCTTT. Translating gives CATRDSENTEAFF.

This clone appeared a few times. The chain is built from TRBV10-3 and TRBJ1-1; unclear D gene. V was pared by 7 bases and J by 3 bases, with 21 bases between. The CDR3 covers 16 residues. Germline CDR1 ENHRY, CDR2 SYGVKD. The CDR3 sequence is CAITTNRREDHTEAFF. In DNA, the CDR3 is TGTGCCATCACCACAAACCGAAGGGAGGATCACACTGAAGCTTTCTTT.

The chain has TRBV28 and TRBJ2-7; 9 bases are shared with TRBD1. The CDR3 totals 15 residues. With V trimmed by 4 bases and J by 6 bases, 10 bases remained unmatched. Germline CDR1 is MDHEN and CDR2 is SYDVKM. The CDR3 sequence is CASSYRPGTGPEQYF. CDR3 nucleotide sequence: TGTGCCAGCAGTTACCGTCCCGGGACAGGGCCCGAGCAGTACTTC.

V usage is TRBV28 and J usage is TRBJ1-5; D call uncertain. Germline values: CDR1 MDHEN, CDR2 SYDVKM. The CDR3 has 16 amino acids. V lost 1 base to trimming and J lost 4 bases, with 14 bases between them. The CDR3 spells CASSLYTQLSNQPQHF. The CDR3 DNA sequence: TGTGCCAGCAGTTTATATACACAGCTATCGAATCAGCCCCAGCATTTT.

The V and J genes are TRBV28 and TRBJ1-4; 8 bases are a match to TRBD1. The CDR3 extends over 15 amino acids. Per germline, CDR1 MDHEN and CDR2 SYDVKM. V was clipped by 4 bases and J by 8 bases; unmatched bases: 9. CDR3 protein: CASSSPAGGREKLFF. The CDR3 nucleotides are TGTGCCAGCAGTTCCCCCGCAGGGGGCCGAGAAAAACTGTTTTTT.

The CDR3 nucleotides are TGTGCCAGACGGGTAGCAGGGCTCAATCAGCCCCAGCATTTT. It codes for CARRVAGLNQPQHF. The chain employs TRBV27 and TRBJ1-5, with D maybe TRBD1 (5 bases). CDR3 length equals 14 residues. Trimming shortened V by 9 bases and J by 3 bases, and 15 bases separated the two germline ends. Germline V lookup: CDR1 MNHEY, CDR2 SMNVEV (reference sequence).

V and J are TRBV4-3 and TRBJ2-1, with 8 bases identical to TRBD2. V shed 3 bases, J shed 6 bases, and the junction held 7 bases outside the gene matches. The CDR3 has 15 amino acids. CDR1 is LGHNA and CDR2 is YSLEER in the germline V gene. The CDR3 here is CASSQLAGVGNEQFF. Here the CDR3 DNA reads TGCGCCAGCAGCCAGCTAGCGGGTGTGGGCAATGAGCAGTTCTTC.

This clone showed up just a few times. The genes are TRBV30 and TRBJ2-1; 12 nucleotides match TRBD2. With V trimmed by 3 bases and J by 6 bases, 0 bases remained unmatched. In germline, CDR1 is GTSNPN, CDR2 SVGIG (reference sequence). The CDR3 is made up of 13 amino acids. The CDR3 coding sequence is TGTGCCTGGAGGACTAGCGGGAGCAATGAGCAGTTCTTC. Protein sequence: CAWRTSGSNEQFF.

The rearrangement uses TRBV4-3 and TRBJ2-7; no reliable D call. This CDR3 has 15 amino acids. V dropped 1 base and J dropped 7 bases, with 17 bases sitting between them. Germline-derived CDR1 and CDR2 are LGHNA and YSLEER. Here the CDR3 reads CASSQGYGVSGEQYF. In DNA, the CDR3 is TGCGCCAGCAGCCAAGGGTACGGAGTGAGTGGGGAGCAGTACTTC.

This chain uses TRBV4-3 with TRBJ2-1; TRBD2 is a possible D gene (5 bases). This CDR3 has 19 residues. The germline gives CDR1 LGHNA, CDR2 YSLEER. Trimming shortened V by 2 bases and J by 3 bases, and 23 bases separated the two germline ends. The CDR3 DNA is TGCGCCAGCAGCCAAACCACATCGAGGGCGCCTTCACACTACAATGAGCAGTTCTTC. It specifies CASSQTTSRAPSHYNEQFF.

This rearrangement joins TRBV4-1 to TRBJ1-3; possible D gene TRBD1, 5 bases. V was shortened by 1 base and J by 0 bases, with 13 bases between the two germline ends. Germline V CDR1 and CDR2: MGHRA, YSYEKL. CDR3 length: 17 residues. The CDR3 loop is CASSQGQGPFSGNTIYF. The CDR3 DNA follows: TGCGCCAGCAGCCAAGGCCAGGGCCCTTTCTCTGGAAACACCATATATTTT.

The V gene is TRBV4-1, the J gene TRBJ2-3; 8 nucleotides match TRBD2. This CDR3 is 18 amino acids long. V gave up 0 bases and J gave up 2 bases; unmatched junction bases: 10. Germline CDR1 MGHRA, CDR2 YSYEKL. CDR3 protein: CASSQDAGGHTYTDTQYF. DNA for the CDR3: TGCGCCAGCAGCCAAGACGCGGGAGGCCACACGTACACAGATACGCAGTATTTT.

The chain links TRBV30 to TRBJ1-1, with D possibly being TRBD1 (6 bases). The CDR3 runs to 16 residues. Germline CDR1 is GTSNPN and CDR2 is SVGIG (reference sequence). V was cut by 4 bases and J by 5 bases, with 23 bases left in between. The CDR3, as DNA: TGTGCCTGGAATCTCGAACCCAGGGGCACGAGGACTGAAGCTTTCTTT. Protein product: CAWNLEPRGTRTEAFF.

V usage is TRBV10-3 and J usage is TRBJ2-2; 11 bases are shared with TRBD2. The length of the CDR3 is 17 residues. Unmatched junction bases numbered 3, after V lost 3 bases and J lost 0 bases. The germline gives CDR1 ENHRY, CDR2 SYGVKD. The DNA for the CDR3 is TGTGCCATCAGTGACATAGCGGGGGGGACGAACACCGGGGAGCTGTTTTTT. Its protein product is CAISDIAGGTNTGELFF.

The genes are TRBV19 and TRBJ1-2; D remains unclear. Germline CDR1 is LNHDA and CDR2 is SQIVND (reference sequence). The CDR3 extends over 13 amino acids. The germline V and J ends were trimmed by 7 bases and 3 bases, with 12 bases remaining between them. This CDR3 reads CASTPQDYYGYTF. Written as DNA, the CDR3 is TGTGCCAGTACCCCACAAGACTACTATGGCTACACCTTC.

The rearrangement links TRBV6-2 or TRBV6-3 to TRBJ1-4, with a weak D call TRBD1 (5 bases). Germline CDR1 MNHEY, CDR2 SVGEGT. This CDR3 is 16 amino acids long. With 3 bases removed from V and 6 bases from J, the gap between germline ends came to 17 bases. The CDR3 loop is CASSYTGLPTDEKLFF. The CDR3 DNA is TGTGCCAGCAGTTATACAGGTCTGCCCACCGATGAAAAACTGTTTTTT.

This clone was detected only once. J is TRBJ2-1 and V is TRBV19; D might be TRBD2 (5 bases). The V and J ends lost 6 bases and 9 bases respectively, with 15 bases between them. This CDR3 is built from 13 residues. Germline CDR1 is LNHDA and CDR2 is SQIVND (reference sequence). CDR3 bases: TGTGCCAGTAGCCGGTCACGGGATGGTGAGCAGTTCTTC. Its protein is CASSRSRDGEQFF.

The CDR3: CASSQESAGGPGTDTQYF. The DNA of the CDR3 is TGCGCCAGCAGCCAAGAATCTGCGGGGGGGCCAGGGACAGATACGCAGTATTTT. The chain has TRBV4-3 and TRBJ2-3, with 9 bases aligning to TRBD2. There are 18 residues in the CDR3. Germline CDR1 and CDR2: LGHNA and YSLEER. After removal of 0 bases from V and 3 bases from J, the junction contained 10 bases not matched to a gene.

CDR3 region: CAISTLRDSYGYTF. In DNA, the CDR3 is TGTGCCATCAGTACGTTGAGGGACAGCTATGGCTACACCTTC. This sequence joins TRBV10-3 and TRBJ1-2; TRBD1 aligns across 7 bases. The V segment lost 5 bases and the J segment 4 bases; nucleotides outside the gene matches: 7. Germline CDR1 reads ENHRY; CDR2 reads SYGVKD. The CDR3 spans 14 residues.

This sequence joins TRBV7-2 and TRBJ2-7; a possible D gene is TRBD1 (6 bases). The CDR3 is made up of 14 amino acids. From germline, CDR1 is SGHTA and CDR2 FQGNSA. Trimming took 5 bases from V and 2 from J, leaving 13 bases between them. The CDR3 spells CASSEWDKTYEQYF. CDR3 bases: TGTGCCAGCAGCGAATGGGACAAGACCTACGAGCAGTACTTC. The entire variable domain, with the rest obtained from reference TRBV7-2 and TRBJ2-7, is as follows: GAGVSQSPSNKVTEKGKDVELRCDPISGHTALYWYRQSLGQGLEFLIYFQGNSAPDKSGLPSDRFSAERTGGSVSTLTIQRTQQEDSAVYLCASSEWDKTYEQYFGPGTRLTVT.

The rearrangement uses TRBV3-1 (or the pseudogene TRBV3-2) and TRBJ1-5; D uncertain. Germline V lookup: CDR1 LGHDT, CDR2 YNNKEL (reference sequence). V lost 0 bases and J 8 bases, leaving 20 bases between the germline ends. This CDR3 spans 17 amino acids. In DNA form, the CDR3 reads TGTGCCAGCAGCCAAGATGCCGACACGGAATGGATTGAGCCCCAGCATTTT. Residues: CASSQDADTEWIEPQHF.

The V gene is TRBV6-6, the J gene TRBJ1-2, with D maybe TRBD1 (5 bases). V dropped 0 bases and J dropped 2 bases, with 7 bases sitting between them. Germline V gene lookup returns CDR1 MNHNY and CDR2 SVGAGI (reference sequence). CDR3 length: 14 amino acids. The CDR3 spells CASSYSNRNYGYTF. CDR3 nucleotides: TGTGCCAGCAGTTACTCAAACAGGAACTATGGCTACACCTTC.

V is TRBV18 and J is TRBJ2-2; D possibly corresponds to TRBD1 (5 bases). The CDR3 contains 16 residues. The V gene lost 4 bases and the J gene lost 1 base, with 13 bases spanning the gap. Germline CDR1 KGHSH, CDR2 LQKENI. The CDR3 DNA reads TGTGCCAGCTCACTCCAGGAGACAGTGAACACCGGGGAGCTGTTTTTT. Protein sequence: CASSLQETVNTGELFF.

The J gene is TRBJ2-3, the V gene TRBV11-3, with a possible D match to TRBD2 (6 bases). V lost 5 bases and J lost 5, with 11 bases in between. The CDR3 has 13 amino acids. From germline, CDR1 is SGHNT and CDR2 YENEEA. The CDR3 loop is CASSREPLDTQYF. The CDR3 DNA follows: TGTGCCAGCAGCCGGGAGCCTCTAGATACGCAGTATTTT. The full variable domain, with the rest looked up from reference TRBV11-3 and TRBJ2-3, is EAGVVQSPRYKIIEKKQPVAFWCNPISGHNTLYWYLQNLGQGPELLIRYENEEAVDDSQLPKDRFSAERLKGVDSTLKIQPAELGDSAVYLCASSREPLDTQYFGPGTRLTVL.

The V call is TRBV6-2 or TRBV6-3, the J call TRBJ1-2; TRBD1 agrees at 8 bases. Germline CDR1 and CDR2: MNHEY and SVGEGT. The CDR3 covers 15 residues. Germline trimming cut 4 bases from V and 2 bases from J; bases unmatched to any gene: 6. The DNA for the CDR3 is TGTGCCAGCAGTTCTTCAGGGGGCGTCAACTATGGCTACACCTTC. Translation gives CASSSSGGVNYGYTF.

The chain couples TRBV6-2 or TRBV6-3 to TRBJ2-3, with 10 bases aligning to TRBD2. The CDR3 runs to 19 residues. Germline loops: CDR1 MNHEY, CDR2 SVGEGT. The J segment lost 1 base and the V segment lost 6 bases, leaving 16 bases of the junction unmatched. CDR3 DNA: TGTGCCAGCAGCAATACACAATTACTAGCGGGGACGGGCACAGATACGCAGTATTTT. Protein: CASSNTQLLAGTGTDTQYF.

The chain couples TRBV2 to TRBJ1-5; D is perhaps TRBD1 (5 bases). The CDR3 is 15 amino acids. From germline, CDR1 is SNHLY and CDR2 FYNNEI. Trimming took 2 bases from V and 4 from J, leaving 12 bases between them. CDR3 DNA: TGTGCCAGCAGTGAATCAATGACAGAAAATCAGCCCCAGCATTTT. This translates into CASSESMTENQPQHF.